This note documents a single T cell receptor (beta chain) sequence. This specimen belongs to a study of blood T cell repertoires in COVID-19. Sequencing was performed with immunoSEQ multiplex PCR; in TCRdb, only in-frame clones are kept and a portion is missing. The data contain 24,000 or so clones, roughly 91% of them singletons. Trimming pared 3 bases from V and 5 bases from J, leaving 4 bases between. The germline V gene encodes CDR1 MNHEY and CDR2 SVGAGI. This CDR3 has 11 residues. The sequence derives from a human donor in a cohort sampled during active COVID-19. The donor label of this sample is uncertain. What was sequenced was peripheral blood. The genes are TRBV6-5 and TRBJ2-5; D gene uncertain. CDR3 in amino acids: CASSYQETQYF. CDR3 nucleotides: TGTGCCAGCAGTTATCAGGAGACCCAGTACTTC.